This TCR beta chain was captured by sequencing in a study of cytomegalovirus exposure and HLA in healthy donors. The study's findings and limits: Some segments of the V type, notably TRBV6-2 and TRBV6-3, were excluded as indistinguishable.

A word on this clone: Its target is unknown.

The CDR3 spans 14 residues. J lost 4 bases, V lost 3 bases, and 3 bases had no gene match. Germline CDR1 MRHNA, CDR2 SNTAGT. The PCR made use of 60 Vbeta and 13 Jbeta primers. TCRdb keeps only in-frame clones here, not all; method: immunoSEQ multiplex PCR. The sample includes 140,000 to 150,000 clones, approximately 80% of them seen just once. Sequencing was done on a sample of PBMCs. The source of this sequence is a middle-aged man in good health and CMV-seronegative. The rearrangement uses TRBV6-4 and TRBJ1-2, with TRBD1 matching 9 bases. The CDR3 loop is CASSETTGGYGYTF. CDR3 DNA: TGTGCCAGCAGTGAAACGACAGGGGGCTATGGCTACACCTTC.